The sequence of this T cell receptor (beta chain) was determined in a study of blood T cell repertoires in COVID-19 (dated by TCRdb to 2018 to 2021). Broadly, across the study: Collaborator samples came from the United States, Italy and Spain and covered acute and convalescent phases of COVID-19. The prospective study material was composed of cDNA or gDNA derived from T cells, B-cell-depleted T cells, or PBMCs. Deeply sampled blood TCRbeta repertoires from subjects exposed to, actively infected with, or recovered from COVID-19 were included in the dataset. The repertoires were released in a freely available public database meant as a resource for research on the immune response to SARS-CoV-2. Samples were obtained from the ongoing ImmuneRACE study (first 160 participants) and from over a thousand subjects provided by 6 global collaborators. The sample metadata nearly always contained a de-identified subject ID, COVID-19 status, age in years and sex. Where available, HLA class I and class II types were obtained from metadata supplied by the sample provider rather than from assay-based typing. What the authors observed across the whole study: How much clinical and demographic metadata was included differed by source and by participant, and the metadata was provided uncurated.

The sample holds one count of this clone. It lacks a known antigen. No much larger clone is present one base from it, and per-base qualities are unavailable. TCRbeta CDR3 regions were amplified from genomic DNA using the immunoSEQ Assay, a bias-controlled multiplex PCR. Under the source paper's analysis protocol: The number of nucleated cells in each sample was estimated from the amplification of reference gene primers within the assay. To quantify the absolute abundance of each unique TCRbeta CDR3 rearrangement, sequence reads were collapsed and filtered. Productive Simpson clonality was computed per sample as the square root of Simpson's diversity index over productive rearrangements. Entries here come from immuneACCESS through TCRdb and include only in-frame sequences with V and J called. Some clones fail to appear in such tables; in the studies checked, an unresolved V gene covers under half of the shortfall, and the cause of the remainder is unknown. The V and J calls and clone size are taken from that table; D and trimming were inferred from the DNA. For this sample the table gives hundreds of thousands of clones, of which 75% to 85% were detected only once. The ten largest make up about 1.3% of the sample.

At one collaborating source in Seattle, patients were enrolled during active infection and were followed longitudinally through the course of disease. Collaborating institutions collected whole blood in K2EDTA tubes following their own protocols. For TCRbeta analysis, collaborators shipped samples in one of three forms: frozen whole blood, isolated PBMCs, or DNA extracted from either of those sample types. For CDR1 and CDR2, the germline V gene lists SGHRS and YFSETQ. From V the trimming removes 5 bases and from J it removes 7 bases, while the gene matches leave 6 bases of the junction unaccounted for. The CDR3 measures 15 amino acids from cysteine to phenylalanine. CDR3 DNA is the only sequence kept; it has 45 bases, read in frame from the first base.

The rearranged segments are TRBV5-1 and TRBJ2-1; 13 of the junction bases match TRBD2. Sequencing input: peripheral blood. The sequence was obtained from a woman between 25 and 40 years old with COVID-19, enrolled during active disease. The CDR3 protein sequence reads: CASSSTSGGLNEQFF. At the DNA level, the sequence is TGCGCCAGCAGTTCGACTAGCGGGGGGTTGAATGAGCAGTTCTTC.